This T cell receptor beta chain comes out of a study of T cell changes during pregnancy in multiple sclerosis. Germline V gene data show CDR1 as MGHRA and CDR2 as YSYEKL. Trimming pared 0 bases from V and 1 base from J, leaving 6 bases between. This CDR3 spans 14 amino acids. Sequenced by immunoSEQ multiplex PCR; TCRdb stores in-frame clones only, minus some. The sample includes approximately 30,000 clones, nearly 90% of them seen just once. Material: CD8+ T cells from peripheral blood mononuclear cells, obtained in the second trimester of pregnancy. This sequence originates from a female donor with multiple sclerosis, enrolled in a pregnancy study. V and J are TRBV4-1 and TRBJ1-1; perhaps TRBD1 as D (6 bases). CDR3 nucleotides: TGCGCCAGCAGCCAAGAAGGGGGGAACACTGAAGCTTTCTTT. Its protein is CASSQEGGNTEAFF.